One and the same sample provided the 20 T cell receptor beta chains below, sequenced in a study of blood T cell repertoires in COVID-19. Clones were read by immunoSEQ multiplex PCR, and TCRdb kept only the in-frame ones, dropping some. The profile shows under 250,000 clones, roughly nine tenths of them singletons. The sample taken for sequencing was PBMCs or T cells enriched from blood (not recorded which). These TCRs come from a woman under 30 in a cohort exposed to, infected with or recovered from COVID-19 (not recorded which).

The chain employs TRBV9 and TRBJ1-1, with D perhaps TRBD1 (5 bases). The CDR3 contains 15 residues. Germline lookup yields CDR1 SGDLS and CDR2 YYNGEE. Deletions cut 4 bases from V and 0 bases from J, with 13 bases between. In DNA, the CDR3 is TGTGCCAGCAGCCCAAGACAGTACATGAACACTGAAGCTTTCTTT. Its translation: CASSPRQYMNTEAFF. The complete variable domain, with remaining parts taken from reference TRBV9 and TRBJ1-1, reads DSGVTQTPKHLITATGQRVTLRCSPRSGDLSVYWYQQSLDQGLQFLIQYYNGEERAKGNILERFSAQQFPDLHSELNLSSLELGDSALYFCASSPRQYMNTEAFFGQGTRLTVV.

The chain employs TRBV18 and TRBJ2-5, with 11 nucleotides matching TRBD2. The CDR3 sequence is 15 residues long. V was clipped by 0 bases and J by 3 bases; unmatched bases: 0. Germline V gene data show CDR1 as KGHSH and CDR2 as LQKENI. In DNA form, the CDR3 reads TGTGCCAGCTCACCACCGGGACTAGCGGAAGAGACCCAGTACTTC. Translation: CASSPPGLAEETQYF.

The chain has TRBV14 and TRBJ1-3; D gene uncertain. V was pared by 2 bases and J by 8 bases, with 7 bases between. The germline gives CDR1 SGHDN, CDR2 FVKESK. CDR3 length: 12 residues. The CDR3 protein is CASSQNGYTIYF. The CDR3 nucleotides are TGTGCCAGCAGCCAAAACGGGTACACCATATATTTT. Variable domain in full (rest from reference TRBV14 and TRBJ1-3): EAGVTQFPSHSVIEKGQTVTLRCDPISGHDNLYWYRRVMGKEIKFLLHFVKESKQDESGMPNNRFLAERTGGTYSTLKVQPAELEDSGVYFCASSQNGYTIYFGEGSWLTVV.

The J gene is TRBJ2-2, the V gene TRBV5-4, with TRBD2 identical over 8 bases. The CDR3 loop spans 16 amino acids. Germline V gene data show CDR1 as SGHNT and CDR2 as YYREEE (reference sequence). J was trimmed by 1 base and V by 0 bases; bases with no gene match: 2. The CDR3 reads CASSLETSVNTGELFF. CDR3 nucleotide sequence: TGTGCCAGCAGCTTGGAGACTAGCGTGAACACCGGGGAGCTGTTTTTT.

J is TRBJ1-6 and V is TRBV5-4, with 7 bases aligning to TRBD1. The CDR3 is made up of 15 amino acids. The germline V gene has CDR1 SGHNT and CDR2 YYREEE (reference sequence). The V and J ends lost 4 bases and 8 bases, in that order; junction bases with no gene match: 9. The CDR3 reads CASSTTGPTYSPLHF. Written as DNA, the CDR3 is TGTGCCAGCAGCACGACAGGGCCTACCTATTCACCCCTCCACTTT. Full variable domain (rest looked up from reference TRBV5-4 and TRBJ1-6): ETGVTQSPTHLIKTRGQQVTLRCSSQSGHNTVSWYQQALGQGPQFIFQYYREEENGRGNFPPRFSGLQFPNYSSELNVNALELDDSALYLCASSTTGPTYSPLHFGNGTRLTVT.

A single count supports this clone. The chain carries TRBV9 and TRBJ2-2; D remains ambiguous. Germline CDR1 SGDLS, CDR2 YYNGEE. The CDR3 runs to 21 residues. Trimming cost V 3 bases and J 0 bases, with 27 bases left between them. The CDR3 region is CASSAHSRTITRGPNTGELFF. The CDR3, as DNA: TGTGCCAGCAGCGCCCACTCGAGAACGATCACCAGAGGTCCGAACACCGGGGAGCTGTTTTTT.

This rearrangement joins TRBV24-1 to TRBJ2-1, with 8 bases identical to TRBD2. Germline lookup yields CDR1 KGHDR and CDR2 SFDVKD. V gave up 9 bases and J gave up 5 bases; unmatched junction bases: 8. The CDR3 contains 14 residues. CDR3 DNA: TGTGCCACCTCTGGTAGCGGGAATGACAATGAGCAGTTCTTC. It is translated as CATSGSGNDNEQFF.

CDR3 DNA: TGTGCCAGCAGCATCCGGGCGGGGGCTGGGGCCAACGTCCTGACTTTC. Encoded protein: CASSIRAGAGANVLTF. The V gene is TRBV11-2, the J gene TRBJ2-6, with 7 bases lining up with TRBD2. The junction had 6 bases not matched to a gene; V was cut back by 5 bases and J by 2 bases. Germline assignment: CDR1 SGHAT and CDR2 FQNNGV. The CDR3 contains 16 residues. Based on the CDR3 plus reference TRBV11-2 and TRBJ2-6, the full variable domain is EAGVAQSPRYKIIEKRQSVAFWCNPISGHATLYWYQQILGQGPKLLIQFQNNGVVDDSQLPKDRFSAERLKGVDSTLKIQPAKLEDSAVYLCASSIRAGAGANVLTFGAGSRLTVL.

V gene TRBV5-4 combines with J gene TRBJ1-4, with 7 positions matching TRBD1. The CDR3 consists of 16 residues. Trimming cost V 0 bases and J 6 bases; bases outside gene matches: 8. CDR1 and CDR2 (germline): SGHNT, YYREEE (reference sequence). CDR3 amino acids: CASSLDPRGTDEKLFF. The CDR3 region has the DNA TGTGCCAGCAGCTTGGACCCTCGGGGGACAGATGAAAAACTGTTTTTT. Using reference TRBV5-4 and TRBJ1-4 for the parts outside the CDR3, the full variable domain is ETGVTQSPTHLIKTRGQQVTLRCSSQSGHNTVSWYQQALGQGPQFIFQYYREEENGRGNFPPRFSGLQFPNYSSELNVNALELDDSALYLCASSLDPRGTDEKLFFGSGTQLSVL.

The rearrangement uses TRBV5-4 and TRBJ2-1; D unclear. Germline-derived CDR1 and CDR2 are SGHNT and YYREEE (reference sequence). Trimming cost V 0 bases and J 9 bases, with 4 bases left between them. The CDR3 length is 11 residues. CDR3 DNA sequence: TGTGCCAGCAGCTTGGTCAGTGAGCAGTTCTTC. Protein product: CASSLVSEQFF.

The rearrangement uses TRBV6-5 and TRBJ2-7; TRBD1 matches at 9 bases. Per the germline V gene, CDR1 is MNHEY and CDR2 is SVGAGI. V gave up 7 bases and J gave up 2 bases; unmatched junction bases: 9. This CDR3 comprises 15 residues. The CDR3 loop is CASNGEHRGPYEQYF. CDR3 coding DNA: TGTGCCAGCAATGGTGAACACAGGGGGCCCTACGAGCAGTACTTC.

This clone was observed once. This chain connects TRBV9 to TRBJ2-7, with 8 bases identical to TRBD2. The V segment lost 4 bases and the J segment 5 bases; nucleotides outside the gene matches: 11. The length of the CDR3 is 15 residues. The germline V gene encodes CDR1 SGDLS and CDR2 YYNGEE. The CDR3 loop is CASSPGGQGSHEQYF. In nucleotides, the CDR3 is TGTGCCAGCAGCCCGGGGGGGCAGGGTAGTCACGAGCAGTACTTC.

CDR3 sequence (DNA): TGTGCCACCAGTGATTTCCCGCGGGGGCAACGGGGCTACACCTTC. Its protein product is CATSDFPRGQRGYTF. V usage is TRBV24-1 and J usage is TRBJ1-2, with a possible D match to TRBD1 (6 bases). Trimming stripped 1 base from V and 8 bases from J, with 16 bases between. Germline V lookup: CDR1 KGHDR, CDR2 SFDVKD. This CDR3 region has 15 residues.

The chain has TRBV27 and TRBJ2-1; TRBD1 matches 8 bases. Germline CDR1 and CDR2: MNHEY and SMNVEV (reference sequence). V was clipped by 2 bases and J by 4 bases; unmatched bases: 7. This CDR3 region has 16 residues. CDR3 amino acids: CASSLTAGGKYNEQFF. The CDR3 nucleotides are TGTGCCAGCAGTTTAACAGCAGGGGGCAAGTACAATGAGCAGTTCTTC.

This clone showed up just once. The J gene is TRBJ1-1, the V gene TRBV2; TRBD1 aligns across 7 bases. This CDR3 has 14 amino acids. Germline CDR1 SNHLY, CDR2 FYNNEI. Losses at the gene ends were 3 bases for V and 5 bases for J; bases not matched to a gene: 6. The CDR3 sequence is CASSDRTGATEAFF. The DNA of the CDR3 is TGTGCCAGCAGTGACCGGACAGGTGCGACTGAAGCTTTCTTT.

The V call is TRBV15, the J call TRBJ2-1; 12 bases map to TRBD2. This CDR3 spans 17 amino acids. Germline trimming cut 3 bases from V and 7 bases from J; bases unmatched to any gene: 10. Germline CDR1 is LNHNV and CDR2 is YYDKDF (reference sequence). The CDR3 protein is CATSSSFLAGGGNEQFF. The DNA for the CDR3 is TGTGCCACCAGCAGTTCCTTTCTAGCGGGAGGGGGGAATGAGCAGTTCTTC.

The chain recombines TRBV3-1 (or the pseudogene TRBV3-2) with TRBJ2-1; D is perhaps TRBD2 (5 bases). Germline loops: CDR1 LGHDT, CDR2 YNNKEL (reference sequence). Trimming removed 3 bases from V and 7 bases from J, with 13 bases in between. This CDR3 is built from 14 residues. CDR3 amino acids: CASSHSARGNEQFF. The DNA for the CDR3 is TGTGCCAGCAGCCATTCCGCAAGAGGGAATGAGCAGTTCTTC.

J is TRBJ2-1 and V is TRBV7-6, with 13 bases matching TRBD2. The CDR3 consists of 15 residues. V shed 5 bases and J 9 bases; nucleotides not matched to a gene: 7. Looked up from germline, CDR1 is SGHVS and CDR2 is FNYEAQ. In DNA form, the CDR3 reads TGTGCCAGCAGCCTGGGACTAGCGGGATCGGTTGAGCAGTTCTTC. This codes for CASSLGLAGSVEQFF. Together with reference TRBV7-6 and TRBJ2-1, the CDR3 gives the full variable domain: GAGVSQSPRYKVTKRGQDVALRCDPISGHVSLYWYRQALGQGPEFLTYFNYEAQQDKSGLPNDRFSAERPEGSISTLTIQRTEQRDSAMYRCASSLGLAGSVEQFFGPGTRLTVL.

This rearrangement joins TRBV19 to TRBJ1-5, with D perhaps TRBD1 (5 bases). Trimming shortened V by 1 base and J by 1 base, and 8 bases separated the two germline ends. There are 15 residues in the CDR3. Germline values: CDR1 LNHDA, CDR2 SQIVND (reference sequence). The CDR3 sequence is CASSIGEGSNQPQHF. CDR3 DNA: TGTGCCAGTAGTATAGGGGAGGGGAGCAATCAGCCCCAGCATTTT.

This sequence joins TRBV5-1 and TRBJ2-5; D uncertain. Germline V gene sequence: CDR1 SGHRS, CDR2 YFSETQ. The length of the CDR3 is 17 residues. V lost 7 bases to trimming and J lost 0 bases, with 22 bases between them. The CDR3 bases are TGCGCCAGCTACCAGACCCCACAGAACTTGTACCAAGAGACCCAGTACTTC. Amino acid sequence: CASYQTPQNLYQETQYF.